The 32 T cell receptor beta chains below all came from one sample that was sequenced in a study of control samples from healthy donors and cancer patients. The data were produced by immunoSEQ multiplex PCR, yet TCRdb's version contains in-frame clones alone and is incomplete. This sample has approximately 150,000 clones; roughly 94% occur once, and the top ten carry 12% to 15%. Sequenced input: PBMCs. These receptor sequences come from a man aged 55 to 70 with colorectal cancer.

This clone was observed a handful of times. The chain is built from TRBV5-4 and TRBJ1-1, with a possible D match to TRBD1 (6 bases). There are 14 residues in the CDR3. Germline V CDR1 and CDR2: SGHNT, YYREEE (reference sequence). Between the trimmed V and J ends, which lost 2 bases and 1 base, there was a span of 9 bases. The CDR3 sequence is CASSFVTGNTEAFF. CDR3 coding DNA: TGTGCCAGCAGCTTCGTGACAGGGAACACTGAAGCTTTCTTT.

The genes are TRBV6-4 and TRBJ1-1; D gene ambiguous. This CDR3 is built from 14 residues. Trimming removed 4 bases at V and 5 bases at J, with 14 bases between. In germline, CDR1 is MRHNA, CDR2 SNTAGT. The CDR3 DNA reads as TGTGCCAGCAGTGTCTCAGAGGGAACAACTGAAGCTTTCTTT. Translating it yields CASSVSEGTTEAFF.

The CDR3 sequence is CASREESDTQYF. The CDR3 DNA sequence: TGCGCCAGCAGGGAGGAATCAGATACGCAGTATTTT. The genes are TRBV5-1 and TRBJ2-3, with D possibly being TRBD2 (5 bases). Looked up from germline, CDR1 is SGHRS and CDR2 is YFSETQ. V lost 5 bases and J lost 4, with 8 bases in between. CDR3 size: 12 residues. The whole variable domain, filled in from reference TRBV5-1 and TRBJ2-3, reads KAGVTQTPRYLIKTRGQQVTLSCSPISGHRSVSWYQQTPGQGLQFLFEYFSETQRNKGNFPGRFSGRQFSNSRSEMNVSTLELGDSALYLCASREESDTQYFGPGTRLTVL.

This clone was observed a single time. The chain recombines TRBV4-1 with TRBJ1-2, with D unresolved. V lost 8 bases to trimming and J lost 4 bases, with 20 bases between them. The CDR3 runs to 15 residues. Per germline, CDR1 MGHRA and CDR2 YSYEKL. CDR3 DNA sequence: TGCGCCAGCCTTCCCTTCCCCAGTTTGGGCTATGGCTACACCTTC. This gives the protein CASLPFPSLGYGYTF.

This clone was found once. This chain uses TRBV25-1 with TRBJ2-5; 8 positions agree with TRBD1. The CDR3 spans 14 residues. With V trimmed by 7 bases and J by 5 bases, 9 bases remained unmatched. The V gene's germline CDR1 is MGHDK and CDR2 SYGVNS. CDR3 sequence (DNA): TGTGCCAGCACCGGGACAGGTTGGGGGGAGACCCAGTACTTC. Its translation is CASTGTGWGETQYF.

V usage is TRBV30 and J usage is TRBJ1-2; D is ambiguous. The V gene's germline CDR1 is GTSNPN and CDR2 SVGIG (reference sequence). The CDR3 runs 11 residues. V was shortened by 4 bases and J by 12 bases, with 15 bases between the two germline ends. This CDR3 is CAWTQPTSHTF. The CDR3 region has the DNA TGTGCCTGGACCCAACCGACATCCCACACCTTC.

The chain couples TRBV3-1 (or the pseudogene TRBV3-2) to TRBJ2-5; a weak D match, TRBD2 (5 bases). From germline, CDR1 is LGHDT and CDR2 YNNKEL (reference sequence). The CDR3 has 15 amino acids. V lost 4 bases and J 7 bases, leaving 19 bases between the germline ends. In DNA, the CDR3 is TGTGCCAGCAGCCCATGGGGAGCAGTTGAAGTGACCCAGTACTTC. Translation: CASSPWGAVEVTQYF.

This clone was seen just once. V gene TRBV6-5 combines with J gene TRBJ1-6; TRBD1 might be the D (6 bases). CDR3 size: 12 residues. CDR1 and CDR2 from the germline V gene are MNHEY and SVGAGI. Trimming stripped 6 bases from V and 8 bases from J, with 8 bases between. CDR3 coding DNA: TGTGCCAGCAGCCGGACAGATTCACCCCTCCACTTT. Translation: CASSRTDSPLHF.

This chain connects TRBV19 to TRBJ1-5, with D tentatively TRBD1 (5 bases). Germline V lookup: CDR1 LNHDA, CDR2 SQIVND (reference sequence). V was shortened by 1 base and J by 3 bases, with 10 bases between the two germline ends. This CDR3 is 15 amino acids long. CDR3 region: CASSIGPGDNQPQHF. The CDR3 nucleotides are TGTGCCAGTAGTATAGGCCCGGGGGACAATCAGCCCCAGCATTTT.

The chain uses TRBV19 and TRBJ2-7, with D maybe TRBD2 (6 bases). CDR3 length: 13 amino acids. Germline CDR1 and CDR2: LNHDA and SQIVND (reference sequence). V was shortened by 0 bases and J by 6 bases, with 9 bases between the two germline ends. This chain's CDR3 is CASSIDLGGEQYF. CDR3 DNA: TGTGCCAGTAGTATAGATCTGGGGGGCGAGCAGTACTTC.

The rearrangement links TRBV5-8 to TRBJ1-5, with D tentatively TRBD1 (6 bases). There are 18 residues in the CDR3. V was trimmed by 4 bases and J by 0 bases, leaving 20 bases between them. Germline V gene data show CDR1 as SGHTS and CDR2 as YDEGEE. The DNA for the CDR3 is TGTGCCAGCAGCAAAGGGGGGAAGGGGTTCTATAGCAATCAGCCCCAGCATTTT. Its protein product is CASSKGGKGFYSNQPQHF.

This sequence joins TRBV25-1 and TRBJ1-3, with 10 bases that match TRBD1. V shed 3 bases and J 3 bases; nucleotides not matched to a gene: 8. CDR3 size: 17 residues. Germline V CDR1 and CDR2: MGHDK, SYGVNS. The CDR3: CASSDDGQGVGGNTIYF. The CDR3, as DNA: TGTGCCAGCAGTGATGATGGACAGGGGGTTGGTGGAAACACCATATATTTT.

The chain recombines TRBV3-1 (or the pseudogene TRBV3-2) with TRBJ1-1; D ambiguous. Trimming stripped 4 bases from V and 5 bases from J, with 11 bases between. The germline CDR1 and CDR2 sequences are LGHDT and YNNKEL (reference sequence). The CDR3 is made up of 13 amino acids. For the CDR3, the DNA is TGTGCCAGCAGCCCCTCCGGGCGGACTGAAGCTTTCTTT. This codes for CASSPSGRTEAFF.

This clone was detected only once. The genes are TRBV10-1 and TRBJ2-2; 7 nucleotides align to TRBD1. Unmatched junction bases numbered 6, after V lost 2 bases and J lost 3 bases. The CDR3 is made up of 16 amino acids. Germline V CDR1 and CDR2: WNHNN, SYGVQD (reference sequence). The CDR3 reads CASSEARGWDTGELFF. CDR3 bases: TGCGCCAGCAGTGAGGCCAGGGGGTGGGACACCGGGGAGCTGTTTTTT.

The rearrangement joins TRBV20-1 to TRBJ2-7, with unresolved D. Germline lookup yields CDR1 DFQATT and CDR2 SNEGSKA (reference sequence). Trimming cost V 4 bases and J 5 bases, with 9 bases left between them. CDR3 length equals 11 residues. CDR3 bases: TGCAGTGCTACCCCTGGCCACGAGCAGTACTTC. Protein product: CSATPGHEQYF.

This clone is a singleton in its sample. This chain links TRBV7-8 with TRBJ1-2; 8 nucleotides agree with TRBD1. CDR1 and CDR2 from the germline V gene are SGHVS and FQNEAQ. Losses at the gene ends were 5 bases for V and 4 bases for J; bases not matched to a gene: 12. The CDR3 has 16 residues. CDR3 in amino acids: CASSPPRQGAVYGYTF. CDR3 coding DNA: TGTGCCAGCAGCCCCCCAAGGCAGGGGGCTGTCTATGGCTACACCTTC.

The table lists this clone with a count of one. V usage is TRBV27 and J usage is TRBJ1-5, with 7 bases fitting TRBD1. Germline CDR1 is MNHEY and CDR2 is SMNVEV (reference sequence). V shed 6 bases, J shed 0 bases, and the junction held 2 bases outside the gene matches. This CDR3 region has 14 residues. The CDR3 nucleotides are TGTGCCAGCAGACAGGGGTATAGCAATCAGCCCCAGCATTTT. Its translation: CASRQGYSNQPQHF.

J is TRBJ2-1 and V is TRBV5-1; TRBD2 aligns across 7 bases. CDR1 and CDR2 from the germline V gene are SGHRS and YFSETQ. The CDR3 consists of 15 residues. Trimming removed 4 bases from V and 4 bases from J; junction bases left unmatched: 8. CDR3 loop: CASSPAGGGYNEQFF. DNA for the CDR3: TGCGCCAGCAGCCCCGCTGGGGGGGGGTACAATGAGCAGTTCTTC.

The CDR3 loop reads CASSGGRGNTGELFF. The CDR3 coding sequence is TGTGCCAGCAGCGGCGGGAGGGGGAACACCGGGGAGCTGTTTTTT. V is TRBV11-2 and J is TRBJ2-2; 9 bases are shared with TRBD2. Germline-derived CDR1 and CDR2 are SGHAT and FQNNGV. V gave up 5 bases and J gave up 1 base; unmatched junction bases: 2. The CDR3 spans 15 residues.

The V and J genes are TRBV24-1 and TRBJ2-6, with 8 positions matching TRBD1. From germline, CDR1 is KGHDR and CDR2 SFDVKD. The junction had 6 bases not matched to a gene; V was cut back by 6 bases and J by 0 bases. The length of the CDR3 is 17 residues. This chain's CDR3 is CATSPGTGLSGANVLTF. DNA of the CDR3: TGTGCCACCAGTCCCGGGACAGGCCTCTCTGGGGCCAACGTCCTGACTTTC.

This clone was observed a few times. The rearrangement links TRBV12-3 or TRBV12-4 to TRBJ1-1; TRBD1 is a possible D gene (5 bases). The CDR3 has 13 residues. Deletions cut 3 bases from V and 1 base from J, with 6 bases between. In nucleotides, the CDR3 is TGTGCCAGCAGTTTCGGACAGAACACTGAAGCTTTCTTT. It codes for CASSFGQNTEAFF.

The chain carries TRBV19 and TRBJ1-2; TRBD1 agrees at 10 bases. The CDR3 spans 14 residues. Germline V gene data show CDR1 as LNHDA and CDR2 as SQIVND (reference sequence). With 6 bases clipped from V and 2 bases from J, the junction kept 3 bases outside the gene matches. CDR3 nucleotide sequence: TGTGCCAGTAGGGGACAGGGGCGAAACTATGGCTACACCTTC. Its translation is CASRGQGRNYGYTF.

The J gene is TRBJ1-1, the V gene TRBV27, with unresolved D. The CDR3 runs to 13 residues. CDR1 MNHEY and CDR2 SMNVEV come from the germline V gene (reference sequence). Trimming took 6 bases from V and 0 from J, leaving 8 bases between them. CDR3 bases: TGTGCCAGCAGGCGTCAGCTGAACACTGAAGCTTTCTTT. It is translated as CASRRQLNTEAFF.

In this sample, this clone turned up a few times. The V gene is TRBV30, the J gene TRBJ1-5; a weak D match, TRBD1 (5 bases). Trimming pared 0 bases from V and 5 bases from J, leaving 11 bases between. The germline CDR1 and CDR2 sequences are GTSNPN and SVGIG (reference sequence). There are 14 residues in the CDR3. CDR3 region: CAWSVGAVDQPQHF. The CDR3 nucleotides are TGTGCCTGGAGTGTTGGGGCAGTCGATCAGCCCCAGCATTTT.

The genes are TRBV19 and TRBJ2-2; 7 bases fit TRBD2. This CDR3 region has 16 residues. V lost 5 bases, J lost 5 bases, and 11 bases stayed unmatched. Germline V CDR1 and CDR2: LNHDA, SQIVND (reference sequence). CDR3 sequence (DNA): TGTGCCAGTAGTCTTCTGGCAGCGGGGAGGACCGGGGAGCTGTTTTTT. This gives the protein CASSLLAAGRTGELFF.

This clone occurred once. The chain links TRBV19 to TRBJ1-5, with no clear D. Germline CDR1 is LNHDA and CDR2 is SQIVND (reference sequence). The germline V and J ends were trimmed by 3 bases and 4 bases, with 10 bases remaining between them. This CDR3 contains 14 residues. In DNA form, the CDR3 reads TGTGCCAGTAGTATTAAAGTCGGGAATCAGCCCCAGCATTTT. Encoded protein: CASSIKVGNQPQHF.

The rearrangement joins TRBV12-3 or TRBV12-4 to TRBJ1-1, with TRBD1 matching 8 bases. The CDR3 has 13 amino acids. V dropped 8 bases and J dropped 5; count of bases not matched to a gene: 7. CDR3 sequence (DNA): TGTGCCAGCGGAGAGACAGGGGTTACTGAAGCTTTCTTT. Translating gives CASGETGVTEAFF.

The CDR3, as DNA: TGTGCCAGCAGCTACCCCTCGACAGGGAAAATTACAGATACGCAGTATTTT. Residues: CASSYPSTGKITDTQYF. The chain employs TRBV7-8 and TRBJ2-3, with TRBD1 matching over 7 bases. Trimming took 4 bases from V and 3 from J; bases not matched to a gene: 13. The CDR3 totals 17 residues. Germline-derived CDR1 and CDR2 are SGHVS and FQNEAQ.

CDR3 coding DNA: TGTGCCAGCAGCTTAGGGCTAGCGGGGAAGCACAATGAGCAGTTCTTC. This translates into CASSLGLAGKHNEQFF. The V and J genes are TRBV11-2 and TRBJ2-1; 9 bases agree with TRBD2. Trimming cost V 1 base and J 5 bases; bases outside gene matches: 6. Germline V gene lookup returns CDR1 SGHAT and CDR2 FQNNGV. This CDR3 comprises 16 residues.

The chain recombines TRBV7-2 with TRBJ1-5, with D unresolved. Trimming took 1 base from V and 0 from J, leaving 7 bases between them. CDR1 and CDR2 (germline): SGHTA, FQGNSA. The CDR3 covers 15 residues. CDR3 protein: CASSLELNSNQPQHF. CDR3 in DNA: TGTGCCAGCAGCTTAGAGCTAAATAGCAATCAGCCCCAGCATTTT. Supplemented by reference TRBV7-2 and TRBJ1-5, the full variable domain reads GAGVSQSPSNKVTEKGKDVELRCDPISGHTALYWYRQSLGQGLEFLIYFQGNSAPDKSGLPSDRFSAERTGGSVSTLTIQRTQQEDSAVYLCASSLELNSNQPQHFGDGTRLSIL.

This chain joins TRBV19 and TRBJ1-1; 7 nucleotides match TRBD1. The V and J ends lost 7 bases and 1 base, in that order; junction bases with no gene match: 3. From germline, CDR1 is LNHDA and CDR2 SQIVND (reference sequence). The CDR3 contains 13 residues. CDR3 region: CASMAGGNTEAFF. CDR3 sequence (DNA): TGTGCCAGTATGGCAGGGGGGAACACTGAAGCTTTCTTT.

This sequence joins TRBV27 and TRBJ1-3; TRBD1 matches 7 bases. The CDR3 extends over 17 amino acids. Losses at the gene ends were 0 bases for V and 3 bases for J; bases not matched to a gene: 8. CDR1 MNHEY and CDR2 SMNVEV come from the germline V gene (reference sequence). In nucleotides, the CDR3 is TGTGCCAGCAGTTTATCGAAAGGGGGCAGTTATGGAAACACCATATATTTT. Protein sequence: CASSLSKGGSYGNTIYF.